These T cell receptor beta chains were read from a single sample in a study of cytotoxic CD8 clonotypes in ibrutinib-treated CLL. Produced via immunoSEQ multiplex PCR; TCRdb's table is partial and in-frame only. Of 300,000 or so clones listed, approximately 67% are singletons. Sample: PBMCs, taken after 36 months of ibrutinib treatment. These receptors all come from a human donor with chronic lymphocytic leukemia. Both conserved end residues are part of each CDR3. The order of the fields is V gene, D gene, J gene, clone size, CDR3 length, CDR3 DNA, CDR3 protein. D genes are given only for firm matches. The size field is filled for only some rows; it gives once, few, many or a size class.

v_gene: TRBV6-6
d_gene: -
j_gene: TRBJ1-2
abundance: -
len: 14
CDR3nt: TGTGCCAGCAGTTACCCTGCCCAGGCCTATGGCTACACCTTC
CDR3aa: CASSYPAQAYGYTF

v_gene: TRBV5-5
d_gene: -
j_gene: TRBJ2-7
abundance: -
len: 14
CDR3nt: TGTGCCAGCAGCTTGGTGCCGGGGATCTACGAGCAGTACTTC
CDR3aa: CASSLVPGIYEQYF

v_gene: TRBV5-4
d_gene: TRBD1
j_gene: TRBJ1-6
abundance: -
len: 12
CDR3nt: TGTGCCAGCAGCTTGCAGGGGGGCACCCTCCACTTT
CDR3aa: CASSLQGGTLHF

v_gene: TRBV6-1
d_gene: TRBD2
j_gene: TRBJ2-5
abundance: -
len: 16
CDR3nt: TGTGCCAGCAGTGAATTGGTAGCGGGAGTGAAAGAGACCCAGTACTTC
CDR3aa: CASSELVAGVKETQYF

v_gene: TRBV12-5
d_gene: -
j_gene: TRBJ1-2
abundance: -
len: 14
CDR3nt: TGTGCTAGTGGTTTGACAGCTTCTAACTATGGCTACACCTTC
CDR3aa: CASGLTASNYGYTF

v_gene: TRBV9
d_gene: -
j_gene: TRBJ2-7
abundance: few
len: 14
CDR3nt: TGTGCCAGCAGCGTAGACACCGTCTCCTACGAGCAGTACTTC
CDR3aa: CASSVDTVSYEQYF

v_gene: TRBV7-9
d_gene: TRBD2
j_gene: TRBJ2-1
abundance: -
len: 18
CDR3nt: TGTGCCAGCAGCTTTTACGTAGCGGGCTCTACCTGGGGCAATGAGCAGTTCTTC
CDR3aa: CASSFYVAGSTWGNEQFF

v_gene: TRBV4-1
d_gene: TRBD2
j_gene: TRBJ2-5
abundance: -
len: 11
CDR3nt: TGCGCCAGCAGGGGGGGGGAGACCCAGTACTTC
CDR3aa: CASRGGETQYF

v_gene: TRBV29-1
d_gene: -
j_gene: TRBJ1-1
abundance: -
len: 13
CDR3nt: TGCAGCGTTGAAGGTCCCCCTGAGACTGAAGCTTTCTTT
CDR3aa: CSVEGPPETEAFF

v_gene: TRBV19
d_gene: -
j_gene: TRBJ2-3
abundance: -
len: 12
CDR3nt: TGTGCCAGTAGGCTGACGGGAGATACGCAGTATTTT
CDR3aa: CASRLTGDTQYF

v_gene: TRBV6-1
d_gene: TRBD1
j_gene: TRBJ2-3
abundance: -
len: 15
CDR3nt: TGTGCCAGCAGAGGACCGGGACAGATCACAGATACGCAGTATTTT
CDR3aa: CASRGPGQITDTQYF

v_gene: TRBV27
d_gene: -
j_gene: TRBJ2-7
abundance: few
len: 14
CDR3nt: TGTGCCAGCAGTTTCAAGCGGGCCTCCTACGAGCAGTACTTC
CDR3aa: CASSFKRASYEQYF

v_gene: TRBV10-3
d_gene: -
j_gene: TRBJ2-5
abundance: -
len: 14
CDR3nt: TGTGCCATCAGTGAAGACAGGTCCCGAGAGACCCAGTACTTC
CDR3aa: CAISEDRSRETQYF

v_gene: TRBV6-5
d_gene: -
j_gene: TRBJ1-2
abundance: -
len: 12
CDR3nt: TGTGCCAGCAGTATCGACTCCTATGGCTACACCTTC
CDR3aa: CASSIDSYGYTF

v_gene: TRBV29-1
d_gene: TRBD1
j_gene: TRBJ1-3
abundance: -
len: 17
CDR3nt: TGCAGCGTTGAAGATCTAGGACAGGAACACTCTGGAAACACCATATATTTT
CDR3aa: CSVEDLGQEHSGNTIYF

v_gene: TRBV7-9
d_gene: -
j_gene: TRBJ1-6
abundance: -
len: 12
CDR3nt: TGTGCCAGCAGCTTAAGACGGGGACCCCTCCACTTT
CDR3aa: CASSLRRGPLHF

v_gene: TRBV27
d_gene: -
j_gene: TRBJ2-7
abundance: -
len: 14
CDR3nt: TGTGCCAGCAGTTTTACCGGACGGCCCCTAGAGCAGTACTTC
CDR3aa: CASSFTGRPLEQYF

v_gene: TRBV2
d_gene: TRBD2
j_gene: TRBJ2-3
abundance: few
len: 15
CDR3nt: TGTGCCAGCCTCCTAGCGGGGGCGAGCACAGATACGCAGTATTTT
CDR3aa: CASLLAGASTDTQYF

v_gene: TRBV28
d_gene: -
j_gene: TRBJ1-5
abundance: -
len: 14
CDR3nt: TGTGCCAGCAGCCGGACGGAATACAATCAGCCCCAGCATTTT
CDR3aa: CASSRTEYNQPQHF

v_gene: TRBV5-1
d_gene: -
j_gene: TRBJ1-5
abundance: -
len: 17
CDR3nt: TGCGCCAGCAGCGAAGCGAATGAGGGTAATAAGAATCAGCCCCAGCATTTT
CDR3aa: CASSEANEGNKNQPQHF

v_gene: TRBV30
d_gene: TRBD2
j_gene: TRBJ2-7
abundance: -
len: 16
CDR3nt: TGTGCCTGGAGTGTACGCCTACTAGCGGGGGACTACGAGCAGTACTTC
CDR3aa: CAWSVRLLAGDYEQYF

v_gene: TRBV7-3
d_gene: -
j_gene: TRBJ1-1
abundance: -
len: 17
CDR3nt: TGTGCCAGCAGCTTCGGATCGGATATTATGGCGGACACTGAAGCTTTCTTT
CDR3aa: CASSFGSDIMADTEAFF

v_gene: TRBV6-1
d_gene: -
j_gene: TRBJ1-5
abundance: -
len: 14
CDR3nt: TGTGCCAGCAGTGAAGGTATGGGGAATCAGCCCCAGCATTTT
CDR3aa: CASSEGMGNQPQHF

v_gene: TRBV28
d_gene: -
j_gene: TRBJ2-2
abundance: -
len: 15
CDR3nt: TGTGCCAGCAGTTCTCTAGCGTACACCACCGGGGAGCTGTTTTTT
CDR3aa: CASSSLAYTTGELFF

v_gene: TRBV7-2
d_gene: -
j_gene: TRBJ2-4
abundance: -
len: 14
CDR3nt: TGTGCCAGCAGCTTACTTTCCAGGGTAGACATTCAGTACTTC
CDR3aa: CASSLLSRVDIQYF

v_gene: TRBV27
d_gene: -
j_gene: TRBJ2-7
abundance: -
len: 14
CDR3nt: TGTGCCAGCAGTTCTTATGTACAGGGTTACGAGCAGTACTTC
CDR3aa: CASSSYVQGYEQYF

v_gene: TRBV29-1
d_gene: -
j_gene: TRBJ2-5
abundance: once
len: 13
CDR3nt: TGCAGCGTTCACTCCGGACTGGGAGAGACCCAGTACTTC
CDR3aa: CSVHSGLGETQYF

v_gene: TRBV9
d_gene: -
j_gene: TRBJ1-1
abundance: -
len: 14
CDR3nt: TGTGCCAGCAGCCCATCCGGGGGGAACACTGAAGCTTTCTTT
CDR3aa: CASSPSGGNTEAFF

v_gene: TRBV7-2
d_gene: -
j_gene: TRBJ2-7
abundance: -
len: 14
CDR3nt: TGTGCCAGCAGTAGAGGGGCAGGGTGGTACGAGCAGTACTTC
CDR3aa: CASSRGAGWYEQYF

v_gene: TRBV19
d_gene: -
j_gene: TRBJ2-2
abundance: few
len: 13
CDR3nt: TGTGCCACCGGGAGCAGGTTCACCGGGGAGCTGTTTTTT
CDR3aa: CATGSRFTGELFF

v_gene: TRBV2
d_gene: -
j_gene: TRBJ2-3
abundance: -
len: 12
CDR3nt: TGTGCCACCAGAGGGGTTCCAGATACGCAGTATTTT
CDR3aa: CATRGVPDTQYF

v_gene: TRBV7-2
d_gene: TRBD1
j_gene: TRBJ1-1
abundance: -
len: 15
CDR3nt: TGTGCCAGCAGCGAGAAACCTGGACAGGGGGAGGAAGCTTTCTTT
CDR3aa: CASSEKPGQGEEAFF

v_gene: TRBV6-1
d_gene: -
j_gene: TRBJ1-2
abundance: -
len: 13
CDR3nt: TGTGCCAGCAGTGAAGTTGCAGGGTATGGCTACACCTTC
CDR3aa: CASSEVAGYGYTF

v_gene: TRBV4-1
d_gene: TRBD2
j_gene: TRBJ2-1
abundance: -
len: 16
CDR3nt: TGCGCCAGCAGCCCCTCCCTAGCGGGGGGTTACAATGAGCAGTTCTTC
CDR3aa: CASSPSLAGGYNEQFF

v_gene: TRBV7-6
d_gene: -
j_gene: TRBJ2-1
abundance: -
len: 12
CDR3nt: TGTGCCAGCAGCTTAAGGCGGAATGAGCAGTTCTTC
CDR3aa: CASSLRRNEQFF

v_gene: TRBV5-1
d_gene: -
j_gene: TRBJ1-1
abundance: -
len: 16
CDR3nt: TGCGCCAGCAGCCATTCGGGGGGGATTAGTTTGACTGAAGCTTTCTTT
CDR3aa: CASSHSGGISLTEAFF

v_gene: TRBV27
d_gene: TRBD2
j_gene: TRBJ2-2
abundance: -
len: 15
CDR3nt: TGTGCCAGCCAAGGCGGGGGATGGGACACCGGGGAGCTGTTTTTT
CDR3aa: CASQGGGWDTGELFF

v_gene: TRBV29-1
d_gene: -
j_gene: TRBJ1-1
abundance: -
len: 13
CDR3nt: TGCAGCGTTAGGGTCAGGATGAACACTGAAGCTTTCTTT
CDR3aa: CSVRVRMNTEAFF

v_gene: TRBV2
d_gene: -
j_gene: TRBJ1-1
abundance: -
len: 12
CDR3nt: TGTGCCAGCAGAGGCGGGACAATCGAAGCTTTCTTT
CDR3aa: CASRGGTIEAFF

v_gene: TRBV23-1
d_gene: TRBD1
j_gene: TRBJ1-1
abundance: few
len: 20
CDR3nt: TGCGCCAGCAGTCAATCGGAGGAGCGGAGGGACAGAGAGATGAACACTGAAGCTTTCTTT
CDR3aa: CASSQSEERRDREMNTEAFF

v_gene: TRBV11-3
d_gene: TRBD1
j_gene: TRBJ1-1
abundance: -
len: 16
CDR3nt: TGTGCCAGCAGCGCGCTAGACAGGGATCGGAACACTGAAGCTTTCTTT
CDR3aa: CASSALDRDRNTEAFF

v_gene: TRBV19
d_gene: TRBD1
j_gene: TRBJ1-1
abundance: once
len: 16
CDR3nt: TGTGCCAGTAGCACACAGGGGGCGGACATGAACACTGAAGCTTTCTTT
CDR3aa: CASSTQGADMNTEAFF

v_gene: TRBV28
d_gene: -
j_gene: TRBJ2-3
abundance: -
len: 15
CDR3nt: TGTGCCAGCAGTCCTCCCAGCGGGCTAACAGATACGCAGTATTTT
CDR3aa: CASSPPSGLTDTQYF

v_gene: TRBV4-1
d_gene: -
j_gene: TRBJ2-5
abundance: -
len: 12
CDR3nt: TGCGCCAGCGCCAAGGACCAAGAGACCCAGTACTTC
CDR3aa: CASAKDQETQYF